The TCR beta chain described here comes from a study of T-cell reconstitution after alpha-beta-depleted transplantation in children. V lost 0 bases and J lost 6, with 14 bases in between. CDR3 length: 15 amino acids. CDR1 and CDR2 (germline): SGHRS, YFSETQ. This clonotype was seen repeatedly, ten times or more. Its specificity is unknown. General study points: Alpha-beta T cells present about two months after transplant were reported to originate from several hundred expanded graft clones.

It was with unique molecular identifiers that the TCRbeta library was prepared. TCRdb independently ran MiXCR on the PCR reads; one entry per CDR3 protein. The sample has roughly 30,000 distinct CDR3 sequences, over 6.5% seen once. The input for sequencing was peripheral blood, taken 60 days after TCRalphabeta/CD19-depleted stem cell transplant. The origin of this receptor is a child younger than two who had a stem cell transplant for acute myeloid leukemia, so the T cells may come from the graft donor. J is TRBJ2-3 and V is TRBV5-1; tentative D call: TRBD2 (5 bases). This CDR3 reads CASSLARGSTDTQYF. DNA of the CDR3: TGCGCCAGCAGCTTGGCCCGGGGTTCAACTGATACGCAGTATTTT.